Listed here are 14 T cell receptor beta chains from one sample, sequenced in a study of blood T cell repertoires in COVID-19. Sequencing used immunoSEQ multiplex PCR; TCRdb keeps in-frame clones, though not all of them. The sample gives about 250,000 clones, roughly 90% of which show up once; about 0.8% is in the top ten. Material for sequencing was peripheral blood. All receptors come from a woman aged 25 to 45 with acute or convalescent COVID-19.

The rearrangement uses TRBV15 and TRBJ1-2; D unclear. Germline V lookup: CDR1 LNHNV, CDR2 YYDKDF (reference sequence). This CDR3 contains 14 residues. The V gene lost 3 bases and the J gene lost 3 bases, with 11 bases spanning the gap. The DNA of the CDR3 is TGTGCCACCAGCAGGAGGGTTTCGTACTATGGCTACACCTTC. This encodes CATSRRVSYYGYTF.

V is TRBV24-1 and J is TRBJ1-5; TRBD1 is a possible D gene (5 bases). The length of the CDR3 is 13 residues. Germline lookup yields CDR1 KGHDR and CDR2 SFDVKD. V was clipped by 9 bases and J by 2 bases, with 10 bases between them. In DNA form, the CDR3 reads TGTGCCACCCAAGTAGGGGGCAATCAGCCCCAGCATTTT. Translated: CATQVGGNQPQHF.

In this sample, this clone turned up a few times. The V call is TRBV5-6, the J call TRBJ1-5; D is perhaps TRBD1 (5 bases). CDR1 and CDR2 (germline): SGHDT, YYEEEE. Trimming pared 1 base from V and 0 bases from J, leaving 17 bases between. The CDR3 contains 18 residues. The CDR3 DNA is TGTGCCAGCAGCTTGCTTCTTAGCGGGGCGGCTAGCAATCAGCCCCAGCATTTT. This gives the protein CASSLLLSGAASNQPQHF.

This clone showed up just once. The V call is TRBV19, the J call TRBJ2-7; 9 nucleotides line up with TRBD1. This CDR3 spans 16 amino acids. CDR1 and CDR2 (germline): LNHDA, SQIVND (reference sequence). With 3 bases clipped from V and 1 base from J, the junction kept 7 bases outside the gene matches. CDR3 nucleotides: TGTGCCAGTAGTATCAGTCAGGGACAGGGTTCCTACGAGCAGTACTTC. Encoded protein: CASSISQGQGSYEQYF.

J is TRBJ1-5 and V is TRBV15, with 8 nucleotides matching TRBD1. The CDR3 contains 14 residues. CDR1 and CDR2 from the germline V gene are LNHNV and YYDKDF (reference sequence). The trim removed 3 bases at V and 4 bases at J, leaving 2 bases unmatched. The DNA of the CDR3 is TGTGCCACCAGCAGGGACAGGGTTAATCAGCCCCAGCATTTT. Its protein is CATSRDRVNQPQHF.

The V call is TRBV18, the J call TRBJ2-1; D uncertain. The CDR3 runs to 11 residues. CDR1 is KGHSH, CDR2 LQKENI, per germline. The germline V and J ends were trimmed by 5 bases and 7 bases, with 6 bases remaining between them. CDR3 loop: CASSGLNEQFF. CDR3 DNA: TGTGCCAGCTCAGGGCTGAATGAGCAGTTCTTC.

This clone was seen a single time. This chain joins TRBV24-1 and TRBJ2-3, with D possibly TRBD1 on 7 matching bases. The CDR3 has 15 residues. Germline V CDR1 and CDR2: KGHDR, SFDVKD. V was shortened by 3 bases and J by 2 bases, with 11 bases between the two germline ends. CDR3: CATSDPGGTTDTQYF. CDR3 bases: TGTGCCACCAGTGATCCAGGGGGGACCACAGATACGCAGTATTTT.

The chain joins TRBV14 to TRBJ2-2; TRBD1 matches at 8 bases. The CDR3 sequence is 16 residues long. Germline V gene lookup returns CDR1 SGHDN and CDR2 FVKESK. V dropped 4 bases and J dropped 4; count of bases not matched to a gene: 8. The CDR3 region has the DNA TGTGCCAGCAGCCCACCCGGACAGGGAACCACCGGGGAGCTGTTTTTT. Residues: CASSPPGQGTTGELFF.

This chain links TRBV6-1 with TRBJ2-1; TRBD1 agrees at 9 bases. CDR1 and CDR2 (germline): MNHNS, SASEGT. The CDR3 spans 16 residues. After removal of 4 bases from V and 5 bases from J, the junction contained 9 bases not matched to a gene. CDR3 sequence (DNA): TGTGCCAGCAGTGGTACCCCGGGACAGGGTAACAATGAGCAGTTCTTC. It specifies CASSGTPGQGNNEQFF.

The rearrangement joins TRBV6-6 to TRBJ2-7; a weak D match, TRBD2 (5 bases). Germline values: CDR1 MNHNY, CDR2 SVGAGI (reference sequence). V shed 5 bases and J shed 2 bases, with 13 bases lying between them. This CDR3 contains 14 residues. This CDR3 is CASSLRTVPYEQYF. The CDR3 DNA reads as TGTGCCAGCAGTCTTCGGACTGTACCCTACGAGCAGTACTTC.

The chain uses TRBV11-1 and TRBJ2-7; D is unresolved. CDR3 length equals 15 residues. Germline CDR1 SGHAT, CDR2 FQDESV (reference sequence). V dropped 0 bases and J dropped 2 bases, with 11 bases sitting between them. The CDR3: CASSLASESPYEQYF. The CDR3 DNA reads TGTGCCAGCAGCTTAGCGTCCGAGAGTCCCTACGAGCAGTACTTC.

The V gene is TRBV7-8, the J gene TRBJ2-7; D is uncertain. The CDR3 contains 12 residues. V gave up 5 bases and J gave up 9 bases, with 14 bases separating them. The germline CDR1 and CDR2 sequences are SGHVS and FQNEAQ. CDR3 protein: CASSLTQLGQYF. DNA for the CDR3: TGTGCCAGCAGCCTAACCCAACTCGGGCAGTACTTC.

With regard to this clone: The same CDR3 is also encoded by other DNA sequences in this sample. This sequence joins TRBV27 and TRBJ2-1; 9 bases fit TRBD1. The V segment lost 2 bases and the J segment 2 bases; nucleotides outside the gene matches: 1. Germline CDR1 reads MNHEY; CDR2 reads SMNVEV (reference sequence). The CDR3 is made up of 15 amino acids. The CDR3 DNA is TGTGCCAGCAGTTTAGACAGGGGGGCCTACAATGAGCAGTTCTTC. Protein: CASSLDRGAYNEQFF.

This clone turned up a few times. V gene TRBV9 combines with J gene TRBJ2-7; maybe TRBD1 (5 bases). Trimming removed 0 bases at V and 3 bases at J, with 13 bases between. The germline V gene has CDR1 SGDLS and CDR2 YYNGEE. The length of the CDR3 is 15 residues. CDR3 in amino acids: CASSVETAGRYEQYF. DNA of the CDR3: TGTGCCAGCAGCGTAGAGACAGCCGGTCGCTACGAGCAGTACTTC.